This T cell receptor (beta chain) was identified in a study of Ad26.COV2.S vaccination and SARS-CoV-2 variants (dated by TCRdb to the early 2020s). Study-wide context: Vaccine-arm donors were drawn from COV1001, a multicentre, randomized, double-blind, placebo-controlled phase I-IIa trial of Ad26.COV2.S in healthy adults. Dosing of Ad26.COV2.S was intramuscular, at either 5x10^10 or 1x10^11 viral particles, delivered as one shot or as two shots spaced 56 days apart. The specificity and breadth of SARS-CoV-2-reactive T cell receptors after Ad26.COV2.S vaccination were assessed by TCRbeta repertoire sequencing. A total of roughly 32 samples were included in the TCR-sequenced set, comprising 19 Ad26.COV2.S vaccine recipients, 5 placebo recipients and 8 SARS-CoV-2 convalescent individuals. Participants in the trial were split at random into five groups of five each, receiving low-dose or high-dose Ad26.COV2.S once or twice, or else placebo on both occasions. Blinding of investigators to trial group allocation was maintained during experiments and outcome assessment. Findings and caveats that apply to the study as a whole: Compared with placebo recipients, Ad26.COV2.S recipients showed higher spike-specific TCR breadth (P = 0.0014). It was noted by the authors that total T cell responses may have been underestimated by the TCR breadth and depth analyses. After vaccination, substantial breadth of spike-specific CD8+ and CD4+ T cell responses was reported. The study lacked the statistical power to compare responses across vaccine doses or regimens. Vaccine and placebo recipients had similar non-spike TCR breadth, a finding consistent with the vaccine containing only spike.

The label giving this sample's treatment or condition can be read as: about 20 received Ad26.COV2.S at low or high dose, single or two shots; several received placebo; per-sample allocation not given. Repertoires of vaccine and placebo recipients were sequenced from samples collected on day 63 after the first injection. Between 29 July and 7 August 2020, Cohort 1b enrolled some 25 adults aged 18-55 years at one site in Boston, USA. Ad26.COV2.S was a replication-incompetent adenovirus type 26 vector that expressed a prefusion-stabilized SARS-CoV-2 spike protein derived from the original Wuhan strain. The immunoSEQ Assay was used to sequence TCRbeta CDR3 regions. After extraction, genomic DNA underwent amplification by bias-controlled multiplex PCR, followed by high-throughput sequencing. On the study's bioinformatics: Collapsing and filtering of sequences were performed to quantify the absolute abundance of each unique TCRbeta CDR3 region. Usable DNA was measured by amplifying reference genes present in all nucleated cells, and TCRbeta template counts were normalized to that usable DNA to estimate T cell fraction. Repertoire TCRs were annotated as SARS-CoV-2-specific by exact matching of V gene, CDR3 amino acid sequence and J gene to a known reactive TCR set. The reference SARS-CoV-2 TCR set was derived from MIRA and filtered for enrichment in COVID-19-positive ImmuneCODE repertoires, a step that removed public or cross-reactive TCRs. Using the MIRA antigens, annotated TCRs were further analysed by specific ORF or by position within an ORF. Depth was the summed frequency of annotated unique rearrangements, while breadth was defined as annotated unique rearrangements over total unique productive rearrangements. Two-sided Wilcoxon rank-sum tests were applied when comparing TCR breadth between groups. TCRdb took over this immuneACCESS table, retaining in-frame rearrangements with V and J assigned. Such tables are incomplete; in checked studies, under half of the missing clones stem from an unresolved V gene, and the remainder is unexplained. The V and J calls and clone size come from that table; D and trimming were worked out from the DNA. The sample records about 680,000 clones, roughly nine tenths of which are singletons. Roughly 1.5% of the sample belongs to the ten largest clones.

About this clone itself: Its binding antigen is unknown. No base quality information exists; no much larger clone differs at one position.

Its CDR3 holds 13 amino acids, cysteine through phenylalanine. Just CDR3 DNA is preserved here, 39 bases in frame from base 1. A distance of 8 bases separates the germline ends of V and J, which lose 2 bases and 1 base respectively. For CDR1 and CDR2, the germline V gene (reference sequence) lists GTSNPN and SVGIG. The material was peripheral blood, obtained in a trial of Ad26.COV2.S vaccine versus placebo. The sequence links TRBV30 to TRBJ1-1; no confident D gene assignment can be made. The source of this sequence is a person aged 18-65 years who received the Ad26.COV2.S COVID-19 vaccine or a placebo. CDR3 loop: CAWSQFPNTEAFF. The DNA is TGTGCCTGGAGTCAGTTTCCGAACACTGAAGCTTTCTTT.